The 5 T cell receptor beta chains presented below share a single source sample, sequenced in a study of Graves' ophthalmopathy and Graves' hyperthyroidism. TCR beta CDR3 amplification used RNA transcripts. A first-round RT-PCR used HTBI primers, followed by a second-round multiplex PCR. TCRdb analysed the multiplex PCR reads with MiXCR anew, one entry per CDR3 protein. Among some 380,000 distinct CDR3 sequences listed, roughly 15% were seen once. Sample: peripheral blood. The receptors come from a young woman with stable Graves' hyperthyroidism.

Only a few counts were recorded for this clonotype. The chain uses TRBV24-1 and TRBJ1-5; tentatively, D is TRBD1 (6 bases). The CDR3 totals 16 residues. Germline V gene lookup returns CDR1 KGHDR and CDR2 SFDVKD. V dropped 4 bases and J dropped 1 base, with 13 bases sitting between them. The CDR3 nucleotides are TGTGCCACCAGTGACAAACAGGGATGGAGCAATCAGCCCCAGCATTTT. Amino acids: CATSDKQGWSNQPQHF.

Ten or more counts support this clonotype. This rearrangement joins TRBV3-1 to TRBJ1-1, with a weak D call TRBD1 (6 bases). Germline CDR1 and CDR2: LGHDT and YNNKEL (reference sequence). The V end lost 3 bases, the J end lost 5 bases, and 13 bases lay between the germline ends. The CDR3 spans 14 residues. CDR3 DNA: TGTGCCAGCAGCCAGGGGGCTACGGGGACTGAAGCTTTCTTT. This sequence encodes CASSQGATGTEAFF.

This clonotype appeared many times. The chain recombines TRBV12-3 or TRBV12-4 with TRBJ2-3, with unresolved D. The CDR3 loop spans 13 amino acids. V lost 6 bases and J lost 4, with 11 bases in between. In nucleotides, the CDR3 is TGTGCCAGCAGACTGACCACCTCAGATACGCAGTATTTT. Translation gives CASRLTTSDTQYF.

This clonotype showed up just a few times. This chain connects TRBV18 to TRBJ2-2, with D tentatively TRBD1 (6 bases). Per germline, CDR1 KGHSH and CDR2 LQKENI. The CDR3 is 14 residues long. V was clipped by 5 bases and J by 4 bases, with 11 bases between them. The DNA of the CDR3 is TGTGCCAGCTCAATGCAGGGGAGCACCGGGGAGCTGTTTTTT. Its translation is CASSMQGSTGELFF.

In its sample, this clonotype was seen a few times. This CDR3 is CASSSRTGAQYF. DNA for the CDR3: TGTGCCAGCAGCTCTAGGACAGGGGCGCAGTACTTC. The chain joins TRBV12-3 or TRBV12-4 to TRBJ2-7; 9 bases are a match to TRBD1. The CDR3 sequence is 12 residues long. V shed 6 bases and J 9 bases; nucleotides not matched to a gene: 6.